These 30 T cell receptor beta chains originate from one sample sequenced in a study of T-cell reconstitution after alpha-beta-depleted transplantation in children. This sample's TCRbeta library carried unique molecular identifier barcodes. TCRdb re-analysed the PCR reads in MiXCR, keeping a single row per CDR3 protein. Of about 210,000 distinct CDR3 sequences in the sample, approximately 17% were seen once. Material: PBMCs, mostly from graft donor cells, obtained 360 days after TCRalphabeta/CD19-depleted stem cell transplant. These receptors were collected from a male patient aged 2 to 9 who had a stem cell transplant for acute lymphoblastic leukemia, so the T cells may come from the graft donor.

J is TRBJ2-3 and V is TRBV7-2; D gene ambiguous. Per germline, CDR1 SGHTA and CDR2 FQGNSA. V was clipped by 4 bases and J by 2 bases, with 10 bases between them. The CDR3 runs to 14 residues. The CDR3 sequence: CASSSPRPTDTQYF. CDR3 coding DNA: TGTGCCAGCAGCTCTCCCAGGCCCACAGATACGCAGTATTTT.

This clonotype showed up just a few times. The rearrangement links TRBV20-1 to TRBJ2-3; 10 bases align to TRBD1. The germline V gene encodes CDR1 DFQATT and CDR2 SNEGSKA (reference sequence). J lost 3 bases, V lost 0 bases, and 9 bases had no gene match. There are 17 residues in the CDR3. CDR3 in DNA: TGCAGTGCTAGAGAGGGCTCGGGGGGACAGGGGACAGATACGCAGTATTTT. This gives the protein CSAREGSGGQGTDTQYF.

This clonotype was seen many times. The chain couples TRBV20-1 to TRBJ1-1; maybe TRBD1 (6 bases). The CDR3 runs 11 residues. Trimming removed 3 bases from V and 6 bases from J, with 8 bases in between. Germline lookup yields CDR1 DFQATT and CDR2 SNEGSKA (reference sequence). For the CDR3, the DNA is TGCAGTGCTAGCAGGGGACCTGAAGCTTTCTTT. Protein product: CSASRGPEAFF.

Many counts were recorded for this clonotype. The gene calls are TRBV6-2 or TRBV6-3 and TRBJ2-2; 11 nucleotides align to TRBD2. Looked up from germline, CDR1 is MNHEY and CDR2 is SVGEGT. The CDR3 runs 17 residues. V shed 2 bases, J shed 6 bases, and the junction held 8 bases outside the gene matches. The DNA of the CDR3 is TGTGCCAGCAGTTACCTAGCGGGGGGCCAAGCGGCCGGGGAGCTGTTTTTT. Its protein is CASSYLAGGQAAGELFF.

The rearrangement uses TRBV20-1 and TRBJ2-3; the D is unclear. There are 16 residues in the CDR3. Germline V lookup: CDR1 DFQATT, CDR2 SNEGSKA (reference sequence). V dropped 0 bases and J dropped 2 bases, with 15 bases sitting between them. DNA for the CDR3: TGCAGTGCTAGAGACCCGGCCGCTAGTAACACAGATACGCAGTATTTT. Amino acids: CSARDPAASNTDTQYF.

In its sample, this clonotype was seen a few times. The J gene is TRBJ1-1, the V gene TRBV7-2, with TRBD1 as a possible D gene (5 bases). Germline V gene data show CDR1 as SGHTA and CDR2 as FQGNSA. This CDR3 region has 13 residues. Trimming removed 5 bases from V and 8 bases from J, with 15 bases in between. CDR3 protein: CASSRTGTGEAFF. CDR3 in DNA: TGTGCCAGCAGCCGCACCGGGACGGGAGAAGCTTTCTTT. Complete variable domain (other parts from reference TRBV7-2 and TRBJ1-1): GAGVSQSPSNKVTEKGKDVELRCDPISGHTALYWYRQSLGQGLEFLIYFQGNSAPDKSGLPSDRFSAERTGGSVSTLTIQRTQQEDSAVYLCASSRTGTGEAFFGQGTRLTVV.

V is TRBV7-2 and J is TRBJ2-5, with D hard to call. This CDR3 is built from 14 residues. V was pared by 4 bases and J by 0 bases, with 9 bases between. Germline V gene data show CDR1 as SGHTA and CDR2 as FQGNSA. CDR3 in amino acids: CASSSNIHQETQYF. CDR3 nucleotide sequence: TGTGCCAGCAGCTCAAACATCCACCAAGAGACCCAGTACTTC.

The sample holds a few counts of this clonotype. The chain employs TRBV20-1 and TRBJ1-5; a possible D gene is TRBD1 (5 bases). The germline V gene encodes CDR1 DFQATT and CDR2 SNEGSKA (reference sequence). V was trimmed by 7 bases and J by 4 bases, leaving 11 bases between them. The CDR3 length is 12 residues. CDR3 sequence: CSVYRQNQPQHF. CDR3 coding DNA: TGCAGTGTTTACAGGCAAAATCAGCCCCAGCATTTT.

J is TRBJ2-3 and V is TRBV6-5; D unclear. Trimming shortened V by 0 bases and J by 0 bases, and 10 bases separated the two germline ends. This CDR3 contains 16 residues. CDR1 MNHEY and CDR2 SVGAGI come from the germline V gene. The CDR3 DNA sequence: TGTGCCAGCAGTTACTCGCGTTTCTCTAGCACAGATACGCAGTATTTT. This sequence encodes CASSYSRFSSTDTQYF.

V gene TRBV10-3 combines with J gene TRBJ2-7; no reliable D call. Per the germline V gene, CDR1 is ENHRY and CDR2 is SYGVKD. The CDR3 has 14 amino acids. Trimming pared 6 bases from V and 5 bases from J, leaving 17 bases between. The CDR3 reads CAISPRERRHEQYF. The CDR3 region has the DNA TGTGCCATCAGCCCCCGTGAGCGACGCCACGAGCAGTACTTC.

The chain joins TRBV6-1 to TRBJ2-6; TRBD1 might be the D (5 bases). V lost 7 bases and J lost 2, with 9 bases in between. This CDR3 has 14 amino acids. Germline CDR1 MNHNS, CDR2 SASEGT. In DNA, the CDR3 is TGTGCCAGCATAGGGGCCACTGGGGCCAACGTCCTGACTTTC. Protein product: CASIGATGANVLTF.

This clonotype was seen only a few times. The J gene is TRBJ2-1, the V gene TRBV27, with a tentative D call TRBD2 (5 bases). Germline V lookup: CDR1 MNHEY, CDR2 SMNVEV (reference sequence). Deletions cut 5 bases from V and 0 bases from J, with 14 bases between. The CDR3 has 16 amino acids. CDR3 nucleotide sequence: TGTGCCAGCAGTGACCCCGGGGAGCACTCCTACAATGAGCAGTTCTTC. Encoded protein: CASSDPGEHSYNEQFF.

This chain uses TRBV12-3 or TRBV12-4 with TRBJ2-3; 8 bases are a match to TRBD2. J was trimmed by 8 bases and V by 2 bases; bases with no gene match: 6. The CDR3 length is 14 residues. The CDR3, as DNA: TGTGCCAGCAGTTTAAGCGGGGGCAAGGGTACGCAGTATTTT. Amino acids: CASSLSGGKGTQYF.

V and J are TRBV5-4 and TRBJ2-4, with D possibly matching TRBD2 (5 bases). V was clipped by 6 bases and J by 8 bases, with 12 bases between them. Germline CDR1 reads SGHNT; CDR2 reads YYREEE (reference sequence). The CDR3 contains 12 residues. The CDR3 is CASTRGWDIQYF. DNA for the CDR3: TGTGCCAGCACCCGAGGGTGGGACATTCAGTACTTC.

The chain couples TRBV5-1 to TRBJ2-3, with D hard to call. Germline-derived CDR1 and CDR2 are SGHRS and YFSETQ. This CDR3 region has 16 residues. Trimming left V 0 bases short and J 4 bases short, with 15 bases between. CDR3 DNA sequence: TGCGCCAGCAGCTTGGGTGGGCAGCCTCCCCCAGATACGCAGTATTTT. Translated, it gives CASSLGGQPPPDTQYF.

The sample holds many counts of this clonotype. The chain couples TRBV10-1 to TRBJ2-5, with 9 nucleotides matching TRBD2. V shed 0 bases and J 1 base; nucleotides not matched to a gene: 3. Germline V gene lookup returns CDR1 WNHNN and CDR2 SYGVQD (reference sequence). This CDR3 spans 16 amino acids. CDR3 DNA: TGCGCCAGCAGTGAGTCAGCGGGGGGAGGCCAAGAGACCCAGTACTTC. Its protein product is CASSESAGGGQETQYF.

This clonotype showed up many times. The chain is built from TRBV7-9 and TRBJ1-3; unclear D gene. Per germline, CDR1 SEHNR and CDR2 FQNEAQ (reference sequence). The CDR3 is made up of 13 amino acids. V was shortened by 0 bases and J by 4 bases, with 4 bases between the two germline ends. The CDR3 loop reads CASSLASGNTIYF. The CDR3 region has the DNA TGTGCCAGCAGCTTAGCGTCGGGAAACACCATATATTTT.

This clonotype was picked up a small number of times. The V call is TRBV5-4, the J call TRBJ2-1, with D tentatively TRBD2 (6 bases). CDR3 length equals 13 residues. V was pared by 0 bases and J by 10 bases, with 11 bases between. In germline, CDR1 is SGHNT, CDR2 YYREEE (reference sequence). The CDR3 protein is CASSLVGGGEQFF. The CDR3 DNA follows: TGTGCCAGCAGCTTGGTGGGGGGAGGCGAGCAGTTCTTC.

In its sample, this clonotype was seen a few times. The gene calls are TRBV2 and TRBJ2-2; 7 bases map to TRBD2. In germline, CDR1 is SNHLY, CDR2 FYNNEI. The CDR3 runs 14 residues. The ends lost 7 bases at V and 5 bases at J; junction bases unmatched: 7. The CDR3 protein is CASTGGGITGELFF. In DNA form, the CDR3 reads TGTGCCAGCACTGGCGGGGGTATTACCGGGGAGCTGTTTTTT. Complete variable domain (other parts from reference TRBV2 and TRBJ2-2): EPEVTQTPSHQVTQMGQEVILRCVPISNHLYFYWYRQILGQKVEFLVSFYNNEISEKSEIFDDQFSVERPDGSNFTLKIRSTKLEDSAMYFCASTGGGITGELFFGEGSRLTVL.

The chain employs TRBV5-1 and TRBJ2-7, with TRBD2 matching over 9 bases. CDR3 length: 16 amino acids. The trim removed 0 bases at V and 4 bases at J, leaving 8 bases unmatched. Germline V gene data show CDR1 as SGHRS and CDR2 as YFSETQ. The CDR3 loop reads CASSLDGGGASYEQYF. CDR3 DNA: TGCGCCAGCAGCTTGGATGGCGGGGGGGCCTCTTACGAGCAGTACTTC.

V is TRBV7-6 and J is TRBJ1-2; 10 nucleotides line up with TRBD1. This CDR3 is 13 amino acids long. Trimming took 7 bases from V and 5 from J; bases not matched to a gene: 4. Per germline, CDR1 SGHVS and CDR2 FNYEAQ. This chain's CDR3 is CASTGGQGYGYTF. In DNA form, the CDR3 reads TGTGCCAGCACCGGGGGACAGGGGTATGGCTACACCTTC.

The chain combines TRBV27 with TRBJ1-5; tentatively, D is TRBD1 (5 bases). The CDR3 contains 13 residues. The germline CDR1 and CDR2 sequences are MNHEY and SMNVEV (reference sequence). Trimming cost V 7 bases and J 5 bases, with 12 bases left between them. This chain's CDR3 is CASKDGAHQPQHF. The CDR3 nucleotides are TGTGCCAGCAAGGACGGGGCACATCAGCCCCAGCATTTT.

The chain joins TRBV12-5 to TRBJ2-7; the match to TRBD1 covers 7 bases. The CDR3 is made up of 19 amino acids. J lost 4 bases, V lost 0 bases, and 18 bases had no gene match. Germline CDR1 is LGHNT and CDR2 is FRNRAP. This CDR3 reads CASGLVHSTGVIDRYEQYF. Here the CDR3 DNA reads TGTGCTAGTGGTTTGGTACACAGTACAGGGGTCATCGACCGTTACGAGCAGTACTTC.

The gene calls are TRBV7-9 and TRBJ2-1; no clear D gene. This CDR3 has 15 residues. CDR1 is SEHNR and CDR2 is FQNEAQ in the germline V gene (reference sequence). V was clipped by 2 bases and J by 8 bases, with 16 bases between them. CDR3: CASSLPVRWGDEQFF. The CDR3 coding sequence is TGTGCCAGCAGCTTACCGGTTCGATGGGGTGATGAGCAGTTCTTC.

The chain couples TRBV5-1 to TRBJ2-3; TRBD2 matches 8 bases. V lost 2 bases, J lost 5 bases, and 4 bases stayed unmatched. Germline V lookup: CDR1 SGHRS, CDR2 YFSETQ. The CDR3 runs to 14 residues. The CDR3 DNA follows: TGCGCCAGCAGCTTACGGGAGGGCGGAGATACGCAGTATTTT. Translation gives CASSLREGGDTQYF.

Remarks on this clonotype: An end of the junction differs from the germline gene, which may be a read error. The J gene is TRBJ2-3, the V gene TRBV12-3 or TRBV12-4; tentatively, D is TRBD2 (5 bases). This CDR3 is 14 amino acids long. The CDR3 DNA sequence: TGTGCCAGCAGTCTAGCAGACAAGGTCGATACGCAGTATTTT. Translation gives CASSLADKVDTQYF.

Written as DNA, the CDR3 is TGTGCCTCCCGGCGGCCAGGCCGCAATGAGCAGTTCTTC. It encodes CASRRPGRNEQFF. The chain employs TRBV6-1 and TRBJ2-1; D not certain. CDR1 and CDR2 from the germline V gene are MNHNS and SASEGT. The V gene lost 11 bases and the J gene lost 6 bases, with 17 bases spanning the gap. CDR3 length: 13 amino acids.

This clonotype occurred a few times. The chain couples TRBV15 to TRBJ2-7; 7 nucleotides align to TRBD1. V was pared by 0 bases and J by 0 bases, with 5 bases of the junction left unmatched. The CDR3 totals 16 residues. The germline V gene encodes CDR1 LNHNV and CDR2 YYDKDF (reference sequence). The CDR3 DNA is TGTGCCACCAGCAGAGATACGGACAGGAGCTCCTACGAGCAGTACTTC. It codes for CATSRDTDRSSYEQYF.

The chain employs TRBV12-3 or TRBV12-4 and TRBJ1-5; 7 bases align to TRBD1. The CDR3 extends over 17 amino acids. The trim removed 3 bases at V and 0 bases at J, leaving 8 bases unmatched. In DNA, the CDR3 is TGTGCCAGCAGTTTCCACAGGGGAATCTATAGCAATCAGCCCCAGCATTTT. Translated: CASSFHRGIYSNQPQHF.

This clonotype came up many times. V and J are TRBV6-5 and TRBJ2-3; D remains ambiguous. V dropped 0 bases and J dropped 1 base, with 8 bases sitting between them. CDR3 length equals 15 residues. Germline lookup yields CDR1 MNHEY and CDR2 SVGAGI. CDR3 sequence (DNA): TGTGCCAGCAGTTACTCGTCAGGAGGCACAGATACGCAGTATTTT. It is translated as CASSYSSGGTDTQYF.